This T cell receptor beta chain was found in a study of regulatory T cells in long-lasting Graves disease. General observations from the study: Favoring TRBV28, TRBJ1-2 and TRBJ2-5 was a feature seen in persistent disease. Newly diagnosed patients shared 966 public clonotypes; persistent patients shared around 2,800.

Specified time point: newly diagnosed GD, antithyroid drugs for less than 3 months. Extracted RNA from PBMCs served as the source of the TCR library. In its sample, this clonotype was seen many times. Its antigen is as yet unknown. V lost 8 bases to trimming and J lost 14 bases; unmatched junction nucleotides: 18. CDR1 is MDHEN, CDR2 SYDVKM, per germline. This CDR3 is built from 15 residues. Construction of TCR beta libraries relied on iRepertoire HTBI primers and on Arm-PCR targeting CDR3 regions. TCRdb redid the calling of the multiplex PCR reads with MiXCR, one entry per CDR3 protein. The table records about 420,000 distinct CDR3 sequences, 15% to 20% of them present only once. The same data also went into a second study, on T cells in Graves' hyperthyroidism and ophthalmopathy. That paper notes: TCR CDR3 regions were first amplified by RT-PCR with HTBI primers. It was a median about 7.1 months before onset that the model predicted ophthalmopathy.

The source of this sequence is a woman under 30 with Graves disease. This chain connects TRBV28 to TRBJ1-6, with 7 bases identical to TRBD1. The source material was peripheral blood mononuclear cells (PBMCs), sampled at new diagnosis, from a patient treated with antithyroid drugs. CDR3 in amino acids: CASLEPTGSGGALHF. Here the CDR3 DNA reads TGTGCCAGCTTGGAACCGACAGGGTCCGGGGGCGCCCTCCACTTT.